This entry lists 13 T cell receptor beta chains sequenced from one sample in a study of shared clonotypes between healthy human individuals (dated by TCRdb to about 2020). Library creation used the immunoSEQ multiplex PCR assay. TCRdb provides this immuneACCESS table in a form limited to in-frame rearrangements. Some clones are lacking; in checked studies, under half of them reflect an unresolved V gene, and why the rest are absent is not known. Here the sample has roughly 2,000,000 clones; around 95% occur a single time. Approximately 1.6% of the sample comes from the top ten. CD8 naive samples consisted of CD45RO-negative cells that were positively selected for CCR7, yielding a CD45RA+CCR7+ population without TemRA cells. Sequenced input: naive CD8+ T cells from PBMCs. This specimen's cell subset or site label, per the study, means: CD45RA+CCR7+. Source of these receptors: a young man in good health. Some clones in this sample may be carry-over from other donors' samples.

J is TRBJ2-7 and V is TRBV28, with 8 bases lining up with TRBD2. Germline V gives CDR1 MDHEN, CDR2 SYDVKM. Trimming took 3 bases from V and 4 from J; bases not matched to a gene: 5. The CDR3 totals 14 residues. CDR3 loop: CASSFGRAKYEQYF. The CDR3 region has the DNA TGTGCCAGCAGTTTCGGGAGGGCCAAATACGAGCAGTACTTC.

In regard to this clone: Distinct nucleotide sequences in the sample also encode this CDR3. V is TRBV27 and J is TRBJ2-7; 10 nucleotides align to TRBD1. The CDR3 sequence is 14 residues long. V lost 6 bases and J lost 0; bases outside the gene matches: 2. Germline CDR1 reads MNHEY; CDR2 reads SMNVEV (reference sequence). The DNA of the CDR3 is TGTGCCAGCAGGGGACAGGGGAGCTCCTACGAGCAGTACTTC. Translated, it gives CASRGQGSSYEQYF.

J is TRBJ2-7 and V is TRBV27, with TRBD1 matching over 7 bases. V shed 5 bases, J shed 5 bases, and the junction held 9 bases outside the gene matches. Germline V gene sequence: CDR1 MNHEY, CDR2 SMNVEV (reference sequence). The CDR3 has 14 residues. The DNA of the CDR3 is TGTGCCAGCAGTAGACCCGGGACAGTCAACGAGCAGTACTTC. The encoded protein is CASSRPGTVNEQYF.

This sequence joins TRBV5-1 and TRBJ2-7; the match to TRBD1 covers 10 bases. This CDR3 has 14 amino acids. Germline-derived CDR1 and CDR2 are SGHRS and YFSETQ. V dropped 3 bases and J dropped 3; count of bases not matched to a gene: 3. The CDR3 spells CASSYRDRGYEQYF. DNA of the CDR3: TGCGCCAGCAGCTACCGGGACAGGGGCTACGAGCAGTACTTC.

The V gene is TRBV28, the J gene TRBJ2-1, with D tentatively TRBD2 (5 bases). Trimming left V 10 bases short and J 3 bases short, with 19 bases between. The CDR3 totals 15 residues. The V gene's germline CDR1 is MDHEN and CDR2 SYDVKM. The CDR3 here is CATLTLVEIYNEQFF. CDR3 in DNA: TGTGCCACCTTGACACTAGTGGAGATCTACAATGAGCAGTTCTTC.

V usage is TRBV20-1 and J usage is TRBJ1-1; D ambiguous. The V and J ends lost 0 bases and 5 bases respectively, with 1 base between them. CDR1 DFQATT and CDR2 SNEGSKA come from the germline V gene (reference sequence). The CDR3 consists of 10 residues. The CDR3 region is CSARDTEAFF. The CDR3 DNA reads TGCAGTGCTAGAGATACTGAAGCTTTCTTT.

CDR3: CASSVGRVNTEAFF. DNA of the CDR3: TGCGCCAGCAGTGTGGGCAGGGTGAACACTGAAGCTTTCTTT. V usage is TRBV10-1 and J usage is TRBJ1-1, with a weak D call TRBD1 (5 bases). With 4 bases removed from V and 0 bases from J, the gap between germline ends came to 9 bases. The CDR3 covers 14 residues. CDR1 WNHNN and CDR2 SYGVQD come from the germline V gene (reference sequence).

The chain employs TRBV27 and TRBJ2-7; TRBD2 agrees at 12 bases. Germline CDR1 is MNHEY and CDR2 is SMNVEV (reference sequence). The CDR3 runs to 14 residues. Trimming cost V 6 bases and J 2 bases; bases outside gene matches: 2. The CDR3 loop reads CASSRLAGAYEQYF. DNA for the CDR3: TGTGCCAGCAGCCGACTAGCGGGAGCCTACGAGCAGTACTTC.

The V call is TRBV30, the J call TRBJ1-2; the D is unclear. The CDR3 is 13 amino acids. From germline, CDR1 is GTSNPN and CDR2 SVGIG (reference sequence). V lost 3 bases and J 3 bases, leaving 11 bases between the germline ends. The CDR3 sequence: CAWRALSHYGYTF. The CDR3 DNA is TGTGCCTGGAGGGCCCTTTCCCACTATGGCTACACCTTC.

This clone came up a few times. This same CDR3 is encoded by further DNA sequences in the sample. This chain joins TRBV6-5 and TRBJ1-1; D is uncertain. The germline V gene has CDR1 MNHEY and CDR2 SVGAGI. The CDR3 is 14 residues long. Trimming removed 3 bases at V and 1 base at J, with 9 bases between. The DNA of the CDR3 is TGTGCCAGCAGTTATAGCCTGAGGAACACTGAAGCTTTCTTT. As protein: CASSYSLRNTEAFF.

For the CDR3, the DNA is TGTGCCAGCAGCCCTGGGACTTCTCCGGCCTACAATGAGCAGTTCTTC. It translates to CASSPGTSPAYNEQFF. The genes are TRBV11-1 and TRBJ2-1; maybe TRBD2 (6 bases). Germline CDR1 and CDR2: SGHAT and FQDESV (reference sequence). This CDR3 spans 16 amino acids. Trimming stripped 5 bases from V and 2 bases from J, with 16 bases between.

This sequence joins TRBV4-2 and TRBJ2-3, with TRBD2 matching over 7 bases. Per the germline V gene, CDR1 is LGHNA and CDR2 is YNFKEQ. V gave up 0 bases and J gave up 4 bases; unmatched junction bases: 4. This CDR3 contains 15 residues. The CDR3 DNA follows: TGTGCCAGCAGCCAAGACGGGGGGAGACCAGATACGCAGTATTTT. Translated: CASSQDGGRPDTQYF.

V usage is TRBV30 and J usage is TRBJ2-5; TRBD2 matches 12 bases. The assigned J gene may be wrong: the sequence end matches TRBJ2-7 better. CDR3 size: 14 residues. Germline values: CDR1 GTSNPN, CDR2 SVGIG (reference sequence). The CDR3 protein is CAWSVPSGRAEQYF. The CDR3 DNA reads as TGTGCCTGGAGTGTACCTAGCGGGAGGGCCGAGCAGTACTTC.